The next 9 T cell receptor beta chains were all read from a single sample in a study of Graves' ophthalmopathy and Graves' hyperthyroidism. RNA transcripts were the template, and TCR beta CDR3 regions were amplified from them. HTBI-primed first-round RT-PCR preceded second-round multiplex PCR. TCRdb independently ran MiXCR on the multiplex PCR reads; one entry per CDR3 protein. The data contain 150,000 or so distinct CDR3 sequences, roughly 36% of them singletons. The specimen was peripheral blood. The origin of the receptors is a man younger than 45 with Graves' ophthalmopathy.

This clonotype was observed at least ten times. The chain employs TRBV19 and TRBJ1-1; TRBD1 aligns across 7 bases. With 6 bases clipped from V and 0 bases from J, the junction kept 4 bases outside the gene matches. The CDR3 totals 14 residues. The germline CDR1 and CDR2 sequences are LNHDA and SQIVND (reference sequence). The CDR3 here is CASSQGQMNTEAFF. The CDR3 DNA sequence: TGTGCCAGTAGCCAGGGACAGATGAACACTGAAGCTTTCTTT.

In this sample, this clonotype turned up many times. The chain joins TRBV20-1 to TRBJ1-1; unclear D gene. Germline V gene lookup returns CDR1 DFQATT and CDR2 SNEGSKA (reference sequence). This CDR3 spans 11 amino acids. V dropped 6 bases and J dropped 8 bases, with 13 bases sitting between them. The chain's CDR3 is CSAAQTVEAFF. In nucleotides, the CDR3 is TGCAGTGCGGCACAAACTGTCGAAGCTTTCTTT.

The chain uses TRBV24-1 and TRBJ1-5; TRBD1 matches at 9 bases. The CDR3 is made up of 17 amino acids. V was pared by 4 bases and J by 3 bases, with 9 bases of the junction left unmatched. Germline CDR1 KGHDR, CDR2 SFDVKD. CDR3 residues: CATSDFAGTGLNQPQHF. The CDR3 region has the DNA TGTGCCACCAGTGACTTTGCCGGGACAGGGCTCAATCAGCCCCAGCATTTT.

V usage is TRBV6-1 and J usage is TRBJ1-3; 7 nucleotides match TRBD1. V trimming: 4 bases; J trimming: 0 bases; junction bases outside the gene matches: 9. Germline values: CDR1 MNHNS, CDR2 SASEGT. This CDR3 is built from 17 residues. Written as DNA, the CDR3 is TGTGCCAGCAGTGTTATGACAGGGCGAGTCTCTGGAAACACCATATATTTT. Amino acid sequence: CASSVMTGRVSGNTIYF.

This chain uses TRBV15 with TRBJ2-5; D gene unclear. V gave up 0 bases and J gave up 5 bases, with 10 bases separating them. CDR1 and CDR2 (germline): LNHNV, YYDKDF (reference sequence). This CDR3 has 14 amino acids. The CDR3 DNA follows: TGTGCCACCAGCAGAGACCGGCAGCCGGAGACCCAGTACTTC. This sequence encodes CATSRDRQPETQYF.

The table lists this clonotype with many counts. This chain links TRBV6-6 with TRBJ1-1; 7 bases map to TRBD1. The germline V gene encodes CDR1 MNHNY and CDR2 SVGAGI (reference sequence). Trimming took 6 bases from V and 0 from J; bases not matched to a gene: 10. This CDR3 has 16 amino acids. Here the CDR3 DNA reads TGTGCCAGCAGCTCGGGACAGATCCTCATGAACACTGAAGCTTTCTTT. Amino acid sequence: CASSSGQILMNTEAFF.

This chain connects TRBV28 to TRBJ1-2; D gene uncertain. This CDR3 is built from 13 residues. In germline, CDR1 is MDHEN, CDR2 SYDVKM. V was shortened by 5 bases and J by 8 bases, with 15 bases between the two germline ends. The CDR3 region is CASSLARGNGYTF. Written as DNA, the CDR3 is TGTGCCAGCAGTCTTGCTCGAGGGAACGGCTACACCTTC.

This clonotype was picked up many times. The chain is built from TRBV5-1 and TRBJ2-5, with TRBD1 matching over 11 bases. J lost 1 base, V lost 3 bases, and 5 bases had no gene match. The CDR3 extends over 16 amino acids. From germline, CDR1 is SGHRS and CDR2 YFSETQ. The DNA of the CDR3 is TGCGCCAGCAGCTCGCGGACAGGGGGCAGCCAAGAGACCCAGTACTTC. Translating gives CASSSRTGGSQETQYF.

The sample holds many counts of this clonotype. This chain links TRBV28 with TRBJ2-7, with D possibly matching TRBD2 (5 bases). CDR1 and CDR2 (germline): MDHEN, SYDVKM. CDR3 length: 15 residues. V was cut by 6 bases and J by 3 bases, with 18 bases left in between. The CDR3 protein is CASRLSFMRDYEQYF. CDR3 nucleotide sequence: TGTGCCAGCAGACTAAGTTTCATGAGGGACTACGAGCAGTACTTC.